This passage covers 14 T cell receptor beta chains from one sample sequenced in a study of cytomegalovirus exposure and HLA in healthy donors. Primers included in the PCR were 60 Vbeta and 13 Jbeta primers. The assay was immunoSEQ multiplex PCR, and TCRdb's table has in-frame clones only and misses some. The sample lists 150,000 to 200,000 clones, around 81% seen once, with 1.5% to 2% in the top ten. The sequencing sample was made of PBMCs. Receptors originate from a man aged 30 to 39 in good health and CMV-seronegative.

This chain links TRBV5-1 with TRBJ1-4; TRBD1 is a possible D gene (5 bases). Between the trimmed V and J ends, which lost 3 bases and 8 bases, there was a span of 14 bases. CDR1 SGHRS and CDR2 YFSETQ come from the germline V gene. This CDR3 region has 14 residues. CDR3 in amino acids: CASSSSRGVEKLFF. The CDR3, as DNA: TGCGCCAGCAGCTCGAGCCGGGGGGTGGAAAAACTGTTTTTT.

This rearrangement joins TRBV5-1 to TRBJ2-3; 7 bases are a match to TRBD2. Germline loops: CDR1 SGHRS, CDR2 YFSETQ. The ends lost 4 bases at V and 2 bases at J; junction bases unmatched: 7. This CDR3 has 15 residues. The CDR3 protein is CASSRTRFPTDTQYF. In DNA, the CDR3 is TGCGCCAGCAGCCGGACTAGGTTCCCCACAGATACGCAGTATTTT. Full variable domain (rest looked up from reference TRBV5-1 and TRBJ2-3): KAGVTQTPRYLIKTRGQQVTLSCSPISGHRSVSWYQQTPGQGLQFLFEYFSETQRNKGNFPGRFSGRQFSNSRSEMNVSTLELGDSALYLCASSRTRFPTDTQYFGPGTRLTVL.

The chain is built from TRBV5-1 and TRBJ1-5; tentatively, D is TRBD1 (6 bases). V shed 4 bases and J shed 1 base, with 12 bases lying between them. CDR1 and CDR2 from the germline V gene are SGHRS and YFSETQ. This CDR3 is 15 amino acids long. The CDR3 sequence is CASSPAGVSNQPQHF. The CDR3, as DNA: TGCGCCAGCAGCCCCGCAGGGGTAAGCAATCAGCCCCAGCATTTT.

The CDR3, as DNA: TGTGCCAGCAGTCTTACGAGGCAAGGAGATGAGCAGTACTTC. Translated, it gives CASSLTRQGDEQYF. The chain is built from TRBV11-2 and TRBJ2-7, with unresolved D. The CDR3 loop spans 14 amino acids. Deletions cut 6 bases from V and 7 bases from J, with 19 bases between. Germline assignment: CDR1 SGHAT and CDR2 FQNNGV.

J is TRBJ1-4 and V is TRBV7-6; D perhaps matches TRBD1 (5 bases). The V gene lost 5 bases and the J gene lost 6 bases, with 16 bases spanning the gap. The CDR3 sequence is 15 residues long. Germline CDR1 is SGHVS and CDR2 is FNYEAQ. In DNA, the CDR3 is TGTGCCAGCAGCCTTGTGGGGGGAAAGGATGAAAAACTGTTTTTT. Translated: CASSLVGGKDEKLFF.

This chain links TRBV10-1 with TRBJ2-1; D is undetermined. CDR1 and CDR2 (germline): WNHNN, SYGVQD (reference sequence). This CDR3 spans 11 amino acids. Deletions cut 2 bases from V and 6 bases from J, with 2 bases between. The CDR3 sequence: CASSELNEQFF. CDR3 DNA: TGCGCCAGCAGTGAGCTCAATGAGCAGTTCTTC.

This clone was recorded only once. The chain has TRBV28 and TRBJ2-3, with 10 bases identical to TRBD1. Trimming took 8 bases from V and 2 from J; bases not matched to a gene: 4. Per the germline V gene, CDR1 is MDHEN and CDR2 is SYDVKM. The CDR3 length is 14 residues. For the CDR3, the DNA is TGTGCCAGCCCCGGGACAGGGGTCACAGATACGCAGTATTTT. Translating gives CASPGTGVTDTQYF. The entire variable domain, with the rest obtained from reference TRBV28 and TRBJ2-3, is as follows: DVKVTQSSRYLVKRTGEKVFLECVQDMDHENMFWYRQDPGLGLRLIYFSYDVKMKEKGDIPEGYSVSREKKERFSLILESASTNQTSMYLCASPGTGVTDTQYFGPGTRLTVL.

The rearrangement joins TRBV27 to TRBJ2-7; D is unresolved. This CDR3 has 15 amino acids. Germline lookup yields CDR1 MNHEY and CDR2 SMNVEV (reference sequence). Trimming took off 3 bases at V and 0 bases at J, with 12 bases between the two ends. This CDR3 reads CASSFSGVSSYEQYF. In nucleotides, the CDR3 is TGTGCCAGCAGTTTCTCGGGTGTAAGCTCCTACGAGCAGTACTTC.

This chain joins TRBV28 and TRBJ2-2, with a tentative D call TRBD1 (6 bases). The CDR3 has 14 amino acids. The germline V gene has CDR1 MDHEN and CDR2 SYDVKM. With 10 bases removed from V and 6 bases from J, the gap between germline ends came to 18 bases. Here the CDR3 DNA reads TGTGCCAACCAGCCCCAGGGGCAGGCCGGGGAGCTGTTTTTT. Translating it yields CANQPQGQAGELFF. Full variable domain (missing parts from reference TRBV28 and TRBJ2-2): DVKVTQSSRYLVKRTGEKVFLECVQDMDHENMFWYRQDPGLGLRLIYFSYDVKMKEKGDIPEGYSVSREKKERFSLILESASTNQTSMYLCANQPQGQAGELFFGEGSRLTVL.

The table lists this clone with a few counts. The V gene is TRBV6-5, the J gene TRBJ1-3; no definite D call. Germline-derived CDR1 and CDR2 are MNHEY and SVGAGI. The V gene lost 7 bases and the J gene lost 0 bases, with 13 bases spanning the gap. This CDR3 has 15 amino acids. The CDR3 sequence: CASISGLSSGNTIYF. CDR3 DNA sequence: TGTGCCAGCATTTCTGGACTTTCCTCTGGAAACACCATATATTTT.

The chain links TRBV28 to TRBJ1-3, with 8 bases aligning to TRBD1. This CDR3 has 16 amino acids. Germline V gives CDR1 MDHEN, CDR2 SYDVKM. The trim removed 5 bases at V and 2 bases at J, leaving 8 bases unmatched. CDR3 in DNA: TGTGCCAGCAGTCCACACCAGGGGGCGGCTGGAAACACCATATATTTT. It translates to CASSPHQGAAGNTIYF.

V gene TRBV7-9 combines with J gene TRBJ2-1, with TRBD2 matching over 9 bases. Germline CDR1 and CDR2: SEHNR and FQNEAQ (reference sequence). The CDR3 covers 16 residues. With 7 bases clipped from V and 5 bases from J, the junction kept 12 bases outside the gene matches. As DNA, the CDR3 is TGTGCCAGCATTGAAGCGGGAGGCCTGGCGGACAATGAGCAGTTCTTC. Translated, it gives CASIEAGGLADNEQFF.

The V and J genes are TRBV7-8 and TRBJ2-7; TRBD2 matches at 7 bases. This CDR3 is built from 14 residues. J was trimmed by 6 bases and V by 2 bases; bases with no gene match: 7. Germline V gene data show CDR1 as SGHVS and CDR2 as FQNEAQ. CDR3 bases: TGTGCCAGCAGCTTAATGATGGGGGAGGGCGAGCAGTACTTC. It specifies CASSLMMGEGEQYF.

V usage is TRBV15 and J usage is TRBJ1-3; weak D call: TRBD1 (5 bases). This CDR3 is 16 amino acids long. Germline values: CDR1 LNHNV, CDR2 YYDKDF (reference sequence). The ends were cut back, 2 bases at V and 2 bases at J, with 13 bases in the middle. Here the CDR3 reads CATSRRGTVAGNTIYF. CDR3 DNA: TGTGCCACCAGCAGAAGAGGGACTGTCGCTGGAAACACCATATATTTT. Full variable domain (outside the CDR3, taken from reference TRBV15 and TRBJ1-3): DAMVIQNPRYQVTQFGKPVTLSCSQTLNHNVMYWYQQKSSQAPKLLFHYYDKDFNNEADTPDNFQSRRPNTSFCFLDIRSPGLGDTAMYLCATSRRGTVAGNTIYFGEGSWLTVV.